A single sample gave rise to the 21 T cell receptor beta chains below, sequenced in a study of blood T cell repertoires in COVID-19. Assay used: immunoSEQ multiplex PCR; TCRdb lists only in-frame clones, some missing. Found here are 260,000 or so clones, about 87% of them singletons; the top ten hold 0.95% to 1.5%. The sample consisted of PBMCs or T cells enriched from blood (not recorded which). The receptor set was obtained from a woman in her thirties or forties with acute COVID-19.

V usage is TRBV7-2 and J usage is TRBJ1-1, with TRBD1 as a possible D gene (5 bases). This CDR3 comprises 15 residues. Trimming cost V 3 bases and J 0 bases, with 11 bases left between them. Germline CDR1 reads SGHTA; CDR2 reads FQGNSA. DNA for the CDR3: TGTGCCAGCAGCTTGGAGGGACGATTGAACACTGAAGCTTTCTTT. Amino acid sequence: CASSLEGRLNTEAFF.

The gene calls are TRBV6-5 and TRBJ2-6, with D perhaps matching TRBD1 (5 bases). This CDR3 comprises 14 residues. V lost 7 bases and J 5 bases, leaving 12 bases between the germline ends. CDR1 and CDR2 from the germline V gene are MNHEY and SVGAGI. This CDR3 is CASNRLDRANVLTF. The CDR3 coding sequence is TGTGCCAGCAACAGGCTGGACCGGGCCAACGTCCTGACTTTC.

J is TRBJ1-2 and V is TRBV7-3, with D perhaps TRBD1 (5 bases). V shed 5 bases and J shed 3 bases, with 10 bases lying between them. The CDR3 is made up of 13 amino acids. Germline loops: CDR1 SGHTA, CDR2 FQGTGA. DNA of the CDR3: TGTGCCAGCAGCCAAGGACAAGACTATGGCTACACCTTC. Translated: CASSQGQDYGYTF. The full variable domain, in which reference TRBV7-3 and TRBJ1-2 provide the parts outside the CDR3, is GAGVSQTPSNKVTEKGKYVELRCDPISGHTALYWYRQSLGQGPEFLIYFQGTGAADDSGLPNDRFFAVRPEGSVSTLKIQRTERGDSAVYLCASSQGQDYGYTFGSGTRLTVV.

This chain joins TRBV30 and TRBJ2-7; perhaps TRBD2 as D (5 bases). Germline-derived CDR1 and CDR2 are GTSNPN and SVGIG (reference sequence). The V end lost 2 bases, the J end lost 6 bases, and 14 bases lay between the germline ends. This CDR3 contains 13 residues. For the CDR3, the DNA is TGTGCCTGGAGTTCTACCCTAGCCGCCGAGCAGTACGTC. As protein: CAWSSTLAAEQYV.

This clone came up a few times. The rearrangement joins TRBV5-8 to TRBJ1-1, with 8 bases matching TRBD1. CDR1 SGHTS and CDR2 YDEGEE come from the germline V gene. The CDR3 covers 20 residues. V dropped 4 bases and J dropped 0; count of bases not matched to a gene: 20. The CDR3 spells CASSPRTGKGLGWMNTEAFF. The CDR3 region has the DNA TGTGCCAGCAGCCCTAGGACAGGGAAGGGTTTAGGGTGGATGAACACTGAAGCTTTCTTT.

V and J are TRBV7-2 and TRBJ1-1; D perhaps matches TRBD1 (6 bases). This CDR3 has 15 amino acids. Germline assignment: CDR1 SGHTA and CDR2 FQGNSA. The V end was cut by 4 bases, the J end by 5 bases, with 17 bases between. CDR3 loop: CASSSYPGVRTEAFF. The CDR3 nucleotides are TGTGCCAGCAGCTCATACCCAGGGGTACGGACTGAAGCTTTCTTT.

This clone was recorded only once. V is TRBV3-1 (or the pseudogene TRBV3-2) and J is TRBJ1-5; no firm D call. This CDR3 is built from 13 residues. Looked up from germline, CDR1 is LGHDT and CDR2 is YNNKEL (reference sequence). The V gene lost 0 bases and the J gene lost 5 bases, with 5 bases spanning the gap. In DNA form, the CDR3 reads TGTGCCAGCAGCCAAGACAGGTATCAGCCCCAGCATTTT. It yields the protein CASSQDRYQPQHF.

This sequence joins TRBV7-6 and TRBJ2-1; maybe TRBD2 (7 bases). Germline-derived CDR1 and CDR2 are SGHVS and FNYEAQ. V was trimmed by 0 bases and J by 7 bases, leaving 10 bases between them. The CDR3 is 14 amino acids. Here the CDR3 reads CASSLAGGGNEQFF. CDR3 DNA sequence: TGTGCCAGCAGCTTAGCGGGAGGGGGTAATGAGCAGTTCTTC.

In this sample, this clone turned up once. This sample also contains other DNA sequences that code for the same CDR3. The rearrangement joins TRBV19 to TRBJ1-2; 7 bases fit TRBD1. CDR3 length: 14 amino acids. J was trimmed by 4 bases and V by 5 bases; bases with no gene match: 7. From germline, CDR1 is LNHDA and CDR2 SQIVND (reference sequence). The DNA for the CDR3 is TGTGCCAGTAGTTCCCGGGACAGAGGCTATGGCTACACCTTC. Its protein is CASSSRDRGYGYTF.

The rearrangement links TRBV19 to TRBJ1-1; no clear D gene. The germline V gene has CDR1 LNHDA and CDR2 SQIVND (reference sequence). Trimming took 5 bases from V and 1 from J, leaving 11 bases between them. CDR3 size: 14 residues. The CDR3 DNA reads as TGTGCCAGTAGTTATTTGGGCGCGAACACTGAAGCTTTCTTT. It encodes CASSYLGANTEAFF.

Notes on this clone: It may be a read error: a sequence one base away is much more abundant. Other DNA sequences in the sample encode the same CDR3. This sequence joins TRBV11-3 and TRBJ1-1; D might be TRBD1 (5 bases). The CDR3 totals 13 residues. Between the trimmed V and J ends, which lost 4 bases and 0 bases, there was a span of 6 bases. CDR1 SGHNT and CDR2 YENEEA come from the germline V gene. The CDR3 DNA reads as TGTGCCAGCAGCTCACAGGTGAACACTGAAGCTTTCTTT. It codes for CASSSQVNTEAFF.

The chain has TRBV7-9 and TRBJ2-1; TRBD2 aligns across 10 bases. Per the germline V gene, CDR1 is SEHNR and CDR2 is FQNEAQ (reference sequence). The CDR3 extends over 15 amino acids. The V segment lost 2 bases and the J segment 6 bases; nucleotides outside the gene matches: 4. CDR3 sequence reads: CASSLQAGGINEQFF. The CDR3 DNA reads as TGTGCCAGCAGCTTACAAGCGGGGGGGATCAATGAGCAGTTCTTC. Using reference TRBV7-9 and TRBJ2-1 for the parts outside the CDR3, the full variable domain is DTGVSQNPRHKITKRGQNVTFRCDPISEHNRLYWYRQTLGQGPEFLTYFQNEAQLEKSRLLSDRFSAERPKGSFSTLEIQRTEQGDSAMYLCASSLQAGGINEQFFGPGTRLTVL.

This clone was seen only once. The V gene is TRBV10-3, the J gene TRBJ1-1, with TRBD1 as a possible D gene (6 bases). The germline gives CDR1 ENHRY, CDR2 SYGVKD. V lost 2 bases, J lost 5 bases, and 12 bases lay in between. The CDR3 runs 14 residues. The CDR3 DNA is TGTGCCATCAGTGAGGCGCAGGGGCAGACTGAAGCTTTCTTT. Translating it yields CAISEAQGQTEAFF.

V gene TRBV7-2 combines with J gene TRBJ1-2, with unresolved D. The V end was cut by 1 base, the J end by 3 bases, with 12 bases between. Germline CDR1 is SGHTA and CDR2 is FQGNSA. The CDR3 totals 15 residues. CDR3 nucleotide sequence: TGTGCCAGCAGCTTAGTATCCGGTTTCGACTATGGCTACACCTTC. Translated, it gives CASSLVSGFDYGYTF. Variable domain in full (rest from reference TRBV7-2 and TRBJ1-2): GAGVSQSPSNKVTEKGKDVELRCDPISGHTALYWYRQSLGQGLEFLIYFQGNSAPDKSGLPSDRFSAERTGGSVSTLTIQRTQQEDSAVYLCASSLVSGFDYGYTFGSGTRLTVV.

This rearrangement joins TRBV7-2 to TRBJ2-5, with a possible D match to TRBD2 (6 bases). The length of the CDR3 is 16 residues. CDR1 SGHTA and CDR2 FQGNSA come from the germline V gene. V was cut by 8 bases and J by 5 bases, with 24 bases left in between. As DNA, the CDR3 is TGTGCCAGCTCACTCGAGGGCTCCCTCGCGGGGGAGACCCAGTACTTC. It specifies CASSLEGSLAGETQYF. Looking up the rest from reference TRBV7-2 and TRBJ2-5 gives the full variable domain: GAGVSQSPSNKVTEKGKDVELRCDPISGHTALYWYRQSLGQGLEFLIYFQGNSAPDKSGLPSDRFSAERTGGSVSTLTIQRTQQEDSAVYLCASSLEGSLAGETQYFGPGTRLLVL.

This clone was picked up a small number of times. This chain uses TRBV24-1 with TRBJ2-2; 11 nucleotides align to TRBD2. Losses at the gene ends were 0 bases for V and 2 bases for J; bases not matched to a gene: 16. CDR3 length: 22 residues. CDR1 is KGHDR, CDR2 SFDVKD, per germline. The CDR3 bases are TGTGCCACCAGTGATTTGCAGTTGGGACTAGCGGAGACGACCCGAAACACCGGGGAGCTGTTTTTT. Translating it yields CATSDLQLGLAETTRNTGELFF.

J is TRBJ1-2 and V is TRBV18; TRBD1 matches 9 bases. Germline V gives CDR1 KGHSH, CDR2 LQKENI. The ends lost 6 bases at V and 7 bases at J; junction bases unmatched: 15. The CDR3 is 16 amino acids. DNA for the CDR3: TGTGCCAGCTCGCCGAGCCGGGACAGGGAGGACACTGGCTACACCTTC. Translated, it gives CASSPSRDREDTGYTF.

The chain joins TRBV6-5 to TRBJ1-1; D unresolved. The CDR3 length is 16 residues. Per germline, CDR1 MNHEY and CDR2 SVGAGI. Trimming left V 0 bases short and J 0 bases short, with 11 bases between. The CDR3 nucleotides are TGTGCCAGCAGTTACTCAGAGGGTAGAATGAACACTGAAGCTTTCTTT. It specifies CASSYSEGRMNTEAFF.

The rearrangement links TRBV2 to TRBJ2-7, with 13 bases matching TRBD2. V shed 8 bases and J 5 bases; nucleotides not matched to a gene: 9. Germline assignment: CDR1 SNHLY and CDR2 FYNNEI. The CDR3 runs 15 residues. The CDR3 reads CASSWTSGRNDEQYF. In nucleotides, the CDR3 is TGTGCCAGCTCCTGGACTAGCGGGAGAAACGACGAGCAGTACTTC.

This clone was counted a single time. The rearrangement uses TRBV6-5 and TRBJ2-7, with 7 bases matching TRBD2. V lost 6 bases to trimming and J lost 5 bases; unmatched junction nucleotides: 13. The CDR3 is 15 amino acids. The germline V gene encodes CDR1 MNHEY and CDR2 SVGAGI. CDR3 DNA: TGTGCCAGCAGCCAAGACCCAGGGAGGGGTCACGAGCAGTACGTC. The encoded protein is CASSQDPGRGHEQYV.

V usage is TRBV4-1 and J usage is TRBJ2-6; TRBD2 aligns across 8 bases. CDR1 is MGHRA and CDR2 is YSYEKL in the germline V gene. The CDR3 length is 18 residues. The V gene end was trimmed by 1 base and the J gene end by 3 bases; junction bases not matched to a gene: 8. CDR3 sequence: CASSQGSSGSSGANVLTF. The CDR3 DNA reads TGCGCCAGCAGCCAAGGGTCAAGCGGGAGTAGTGGGGCCAACGTCCTGACTTTC.